The present TCR beta chain was sequenced within a study of early T cells in non-severe SARS-CoV-2 infection. Overall study context: With bulk RNA from unsorted whole blood as input, sequencing yielded unpaired chains.

General study findings and limits: Sequences matched to VDJdb favored anti-spike CD8 responses, while private and CD4 specificities were missed.

Each cDNA molecule carried a unique molecular identifier. TCRdb reanalysed the 5' RACE reads using MiXCR and keeps one entry per CDR3 protein. The data hold some 80,000 distinct CDR3 sequences, with roughly 5.3% observed a single time. In its sample, this clonotype was seen many times. Antigen specificity is unknown. This CDR3 is 13 amino acids long. Germline loops: CDR1 DFQATT, CDR2 SNEGSKA (reference sequence). Trimming cost V 7 bases and J 4 bases, with 14 bases left between them. The origin of this receptor is an adult who was a healthcare worker with PCR-confirmed SARS-CoV-2 infection or an uninfected control (not recorded which). Sample: whole blood, taken at baseline. V and J are TRBV20-1 and TRBJ2-1; maybe TRBD1 (5 bases). The CDR3 reads CSVIPTAYNEQFF. DNA of the CDR3: TGCAGTGTCATACCGACAGCGTACAATGAGCAGTTCTTC.